This T cell receptor (beta chain) was found in a study of T cell responses to AZD1222 COVID-19 vaccine. Comment on this clone: The antigen remains unidentified.

The CDR3 runs 12 residues. CDR1 and CDR2 from the germline V gene are MDHEN and SYDVKM. V lost 3 bases, J lost 9 bases, and 9 bases lay in between. TCRdb keeps only in-frame clones here, not all; method: immunoSEQ multiplex PCR. The sample includes 150,000 to 200,000 clones, 85% to 90% of them seen just once. Whole-study results and caveats: Within unmutated variant regions lay the reported targets of nearly half of spike-specific TCRs. Samples come after the peak T cell response, not at day 14. At baseline, just six AZD1222 recipients tested seropositive. Among the donors, most were white British and more were female, and clonal diversity was possibly underestimated.

The specimen comprised peripheral blood, sampled on day 0 of MenACWY control vaccination. The clonotype originates from an adult in good health. The rearrangement joins TRBV28 to TRBJ2-1; D possibly corresponds to TRBD1 (5 bases). The CDR3 sequence: CASSFYRSEQFF. CDR3 in DNA: TGTGCCAGCAGTTTTTACAGGTCTGAGCAGTTCTTC.